The 21 T cell receptor beta chains below all came from one sample that was sequenced in a study of technical replicates of blood from a handful of donors. Profiling relied on immunoSEQ multiplex PCR, and the TCRdb table lists in-frame clones only, not all of them. The sample yields tens of thousands of clones, 75% to 90% seen once. Sequencing was carried out using T cells isolated from PBMCs. The receptors come from a human donor in good health.

The chain recombines TRBV6-6 with TRBJ1-1; TRBD1 matches at 8 bases. V dropped 2 bases and J dropped 5; count of bases not matched to a gene: 1. The CDR3 runs 13 residues. CDR1 and CDR2 from the germline V gene are MNHNY and SVGAGI (reference sequence). Here the CDR3 DNA reads TGTGCCAGCAGTTACCGGACAGGGACTGAAGCTTTCTTT. Amino acids: CASSYRTGTEAFF.

The chain carries TRBV29-1 and TRBJ2-2; maybe TRBD2 (6 bases). Germline V gene sequence: CDR1 SQVTM, CDR2 ANQGSEA. The CDR3 covers 14 residues. V lost 7 bases to trimming and J lost 1 base, with 13 bases between them. This CDR3 is CSADEEGNTGELFF. As DNA, the CDR3 is TGCAGCGCCGACGAGGAGGGGAACACCGGGGAGCTGTTTTTT.

This chain connects TRBV13 to TRBJ2-7; 7 bases agree with TRBD1. The ends lost 2 bases at V and 4 bases at J; junction bases unmatched: 5. CDR3 length: 14 residues. CDR1 and CDR2 from the germline V gene are PRHDT and FYEKMQ (reference sequence). The CDR3 DNA sequence: TGTGCCAGCAGCTTAAGGGGGCGCGTATACGAGCAGTACTTC. Its protein is CASSLRGRVYEQYF.

The chain is built from TRBV19 and TRBJ2-1; a weak D match, TRBD1 (5 bases). Germline assignment: CDR1 LNHDA and CDR2 SQIVND (reference sequence). Trimming removed 6 bases at V and 0 bases at J, with 9 bases between. The CDR3 extends over 14 amino acids. CDR3 in amino acids: CASRADNSYNEQFF. The CDR3 DNA follows: TGTGCCAGTAGGGCGGACAACTCCTACAATGAGCAGTTCTTC. The whole variable domain, filled in from reference TRBV19 and TRBJ2-1, reads DGGITQSPKYLFRKEGQNVTLSCEQNLNHDAMYWYRQDPGQGLRLIYYSQIVNDFQKGDIAEGYSVSREKKESFPLTVTSAQKNPTAFYLCASRADNSYNEQFFGPGTRLTVL.

The rearrangement links TRBV27 to TRBJ2-2; D unresolved. Trimming removed 4 bases at V and 1 base at J, with 7 bases between. The CDR3 consists of 14 residues. Germline-derived CDR1 and CDR2 are MNHEY and SMNVEV (reference sequence). CDR3 residues: CASSSYRNTGELFF. Written as DNA, the CDR3 is TGTGCCAGCAGTTCCTACAGGAACACCGGGGAGCTGTTTTTT.

J is TRBJ2-2 and V is TRBV9, with TRBD2 identical over 11 bases. The CDR3 has 15 residues. The V gene's germline CDR1 is SGDLS and CDR2 YYNGEE. Trimming cost V 4 bases and J 7 bases; bases outside gene matches: 6. The CDR3 is CASSLSGRAGGELFF. Here the CDR3 DNA reads TGTGCCAGCAGCCTTAGCGGGAGGGCGGGCGGGGAGCTGTTTTTT.

The chain has TRBV28 and TRBJ2-7; 8 bases fit TRBD2. This CDR3 contains 14 residues. Looked up from germline, CDR1 is MDHEN and CDR2 is SYDVKM. V trimming: 5 bases; J trimming: 0 bases; junction bases outside the gene matches: 3. The DNA of the CDR3 is TGTGCCAGCAGTACTAGCGGTAGCTCCTACGAGCAGTACTTC. Amino acids: CASSTSGSSYEQYF.

This chain connects TRBV27 to TRBJ2-7; a weak D match, TRBD2 (5 bases). Germline V gene sequence: CDR1 MNHEY, CDR2 SMNVEV (reference sequence). V lost 7 bases to trimming and J lost 7 bases, with 17 bases between them. This CDR3 contains 13 residues. The CDR3 DNA is TGTGCCAGCACCCGAGGGTTGGGATGGGAGCAGTACTTC. Its translation is CASTRGLGWEQYF.

V gene TRBV27 combines with J gene TRBJ2-3; no clear D gene. The CDR3 consists of 13 residues. Germline V gene data show CDR1 as MNHEY and CDR2 as SMNVEV (reference sequence). Trimming removed 3 bases from V and 7 bases from J, with 11 bases in between. CDR3 DNA sequence: TGTGCCAGCAGTTTGGGCCGTATAAATACGCAGTATTTT. This sequence encodes CASSLGRINTQYF.

This chain links TRBV9 with TRBJ2-1, with 7 bases identical to TRBD2. The CDR3 totals 16 residues. Germline V gene lookup returns CDR1 SGDLS and CDR2 YYNGEE. Losses at the gene ends were 3 bases for V and 2 bases for J; bases not matched to a gene: 8. The CDR3 DNA sequence: TGTGCCAGCAGCGCCGAGCTCGGGAGGCCCTACAATGAGCAGTTCTTC. Protein: CASSAELGRPYNEQFF.

The chain combines TRBV10-3 with TRBJ2-6; D is possibly TRBD1 (6 bases). The V gene lost 3 bases and the J gene lost 0 bases, with 15 bases spanning the gap. This CDR3 has 18 residues. Per germline, CDR1 ENHRY and CDR2 SYGVKD. CDR3 in amino acids: CAISDSGTSSSGANVLTF. The DNA of the CDR3 is TGTGCCATCAGTGACTCCGGGACATCAAGCTCTGGGGCCAACGTCCTGACTTTC.

The gene calls are TRBV9 and TRBJ2-1; 11 bases are a match to TRBD2. The trim removed 0 bases at V and 4 bases at J, leaving 3 bases unmatched. Germline V gives CDR1 SGDLS, CDR2 YYNGEE. This CDR3 region has 16 residues. CDR3 in amino acids: CASSVGGTSGYNEQFF. The CDR3 DNA reads as TGTGCCAGCAGCGTAGGGGGGACTAGCGGTTACAATGAGCAGTTCTTC.

The chain links TRBV30 to TRBJ1-4; D might be TRBD1 (6 bases). The V gene lost 3 bases and the J gene lost 4 bases, with 12 bases spanning the gap. CDR1 is GTSNPN and CDR2 is SVGIG in the germline V gene (reference sequence). This CDR3 is built from 14 residues. Here the CDR3 reads CAWSLDRSNEKLFF. The CDR3 DNA is TGTGCCTGGAGCTTAGACAGGAGTAATGAAAAACTGTTTTTT.

In its sample, this clone was seen a few times. This chain joins TRBV30 and TRBJ1-1; the D gene is possibly TRBD1 (6 bases). Trimming removed 1 base from V and 7 bases from J, with 7 bases in between. The CDR3 extends over 11 amino acids. Germline CDR1 is GTSNPN and CDR2 is SVGIG (reference sequence). The DNA for the CDR3 is TGTGCCTGGAGTGGACAGGTTGAAGCTTTCTTT. This sequence encodes CAWSGQVEAFF. The variable domain in full, completed from reference TRBV30 and TRBJ1-1, reads SQTIHQWPATLVQPVGSPLSLECTVEGTSNPNLYWYRQAAGRGLQLLFYSVGIGQISSEVPQNLSASRPQDRQFILSSKKLLLSDSGFYLCAWSGQVEAFFGQGTRLTVV.

The J gene is TRBJ1-3, the V gene TRBV7-2; no clear D. The CDR3 is 17 amino acids. CDR1 and CDR2 (germline): SGHTA, FQGNSA. The V end was cut by 1 base, the J end by 0 bases, with 13 bases between. The CDR3 region has the DNA TGTGCCAGCAGCTTAGGAACTGCCTCGTTCTCTGGAAACACCATATATTTT. This gives the protein CASSLGTASFSGNTIYF.

The rearrangement links TRBV29-1 to TRBJ1-2, with D uncertain. The CDR3 totals 14 residues. The germline CDR1 and CDR2 sequences are SQVTM and ANQGSEA. Trimming stripped 3 bases from V and 4 bases from J, with 15 bases between. CDR3 protein: CSVDDAGRSYGYTF. CDR3 nucleotide sequence: TGCAGCGTTGACGACGCAGGCAGGTCCTATGGCTACACCTTC.

The table lists this clone with a few counts. The chain uses TRBV20-1 and TRBJ2-7; a possible D gene is TRBD1 (5 bases). With 6 bases removed from V and 3 bases from J, the gap between germline ends came to 6 bases. The CDR3 length is 10 residues. CDR1 and CDR2 from the germline V gene are DFQATT and SNEGSKA (reference sequence). The CDR3 nucleotides are TGCAGTGCCAGGGACTACGAGCAGTACTTC. This encodes CSARDYEQYF.

The rearrangement uses TRBV6-1 and TRBJ2-7, with TRBD1 as a possible D gene (5 bases). This CDR3 comprises 14 residues. CDR1 is MNHNS, CDR2 SASEGT, per germline. V was pared by 2 bases and J by 0 bases, with 8 bases between. The chain's CDR3 is CASSEYRYSYEQYF. The CDR3, as DNA: TGTGCCAGCAGTGAATACAGGTACTCCTACGAGCAGTACTTC.

V and J are TRBV6-1 and TRBJ2-3, with D maybe TRBD2 (7 bases). The germline V gene encodes CDR1 MNHNS and CDR2 SASEGT. The germline V and J ends were trimmed by 4 bases and 4 bases, with 9 bases remaining between them. This CDR3 has 13 residues. This chain's CDR3 is CASSGGGADTQYF. The CDR3 bases are TGTGCCAGCAGTGGAGGGGGGGCAGATACGCAGTATTTT.

V is TRBV19 and J is TRBJ1-1; D is unresolved. Germline V CDR1 and CDR2: LNHDA, SQIVND (reference sequence). Trimming removed 8 bases at V and 0 bases at J, with 19 bases between. This CDR3 has 16 amino acids. Written as DNA, the CDR3 is TGTGCCAGTGTCGGACTCTCTGAGTATCTGAACACTGAAGCTTTCTTT. Its protein is CASVGLSEYLNTEAFF.

The chain joins TRBV6-6 to TRBJ2-6; possible D gene TRBD1, 6 bases. The V gene's germline CDR1 is MNHNY and CDR2 SVGAGI (reference sequence). The CDR3 spans 15 residues. Deletions cut 5 bases from V and 0 bases from J, with 8 bases between. CDR3 coding DNA: TGTGCCAGCAGTCGAGGGGGCTCTGGGGCCAACGTCCTGACTTTC. As protein: CASSRGGSGANVLTF.